One sample yielded the 5 T cell receptor beta chains listed below, sequenced in a study of OX40 agonist ivuxolimab in advanced cancers. To prepare the library, the immunoSEQ multiplex PCR assay was applied. As stored in TCRdb, this immuneACCESS dataset retains in-frame rearrangements with V and J assigned. A fraction of the clones does not appear; measured against another copy, unresolved V genes explain less than half of the discrepancy, and the remainder lacks a known reason. The sample includes about 67,000 clones, with about 85% observed a single time. Together, the top ten hold under 2.5% of the sample. The sequenced sample was CD4+ or CD8+ T cells sorted from blood, obtained in a trial of the OX40 agonist ivuxolimab. These receptors were taken from an adult with an advanced solid tumor such as melanoma, head and neck, liver or kidney cancer.

The CDR3 loop is CASSARGPSIEQFF. The CDR3 coding sequence is TGTGCCAGCAGTGCCCGGGGGCCGTCCATTGAGCAGTTCTTC. V is TRBV2 and J is TRBJ2-1, with D perhaps being TRBD1 or TRBD2 (6 bases each). V gave up 4 bases and J gave up 9 bases, with 16 bases separating them. CDR1 and CDR2 (germline): SNHLY, FYNNEI. CDR3 length: 14 amino acids.

This chain uses TRBV10-3 with TRBJ2-5; 11 bases match TRBD1. Looked up from germline, CDR1 is ENHRY and CDR2 is SYGVKD. This CDR3 region has 15 residues. Trimming took 4 bases from V and 5 from J; bases not matched to a gene: 6. CDR3 DNA: TGTGCCATCAGTGCTCAGGACAGGGGGCAGGAGACCCAGTACTTC. It codes for CAISAQDRGQETQYF.

The V and J genes are TRBV19 and TRBJ2-6; TRBD2 might be the D (5 bases). The CDR3 has 17 amino acids. CDR1 is LNHDA, CDR2 SQIVND, per germline (reference sequence). V dropped 6 bases and J dropped 0 bases, with 15 bases sitting between them. CDR3 region: CASSGGGRNSGANVLTF. Written as DNA, the CDR3 is TGTGCCAGTAGCGGAGGTGGCAGAAACTCTGGGGCCAACGTCCTGACTTTC.

The chain is built from TRBV5-1 and TRBJ2-5; 15 bases line up with TRBD2. The CDR3 has 14 residues. After removal of 4 bases from V and 10 bases from J, the junction contained 5 bases not matched to a gene. Per germline, CDR1 SGHRS and CDR2 YFSETQ. Here the CDR3 reads CASSTGLAGGHQYF. CDR3 DNA: TGCGCCAGCAGCACGGGACTAGCGGGAGGCCACCAGTACTTC.

This chain connects TRBV28 to TRBJ1-2; no reliable D call. This CDR3 comprises 14 residues. V lost 3 bases and J 4 bases, leaving 12 bases between the germline ends. Germline assignment: CDR1 MDHEN and CDR2 SYDVKM. The CDR3 spells CASSFRVSGYGYTF. The CDR3 region has the DNA TGTGCCAGCAGTTTCCGGGTGTCGGGCTATGGCTACACCTTC.